The TCR beta chain described here comes from a study of breast tumors, draining lymph nodes, adjacent tissues. Overall study results and limits: Luminal-like breast cancer showed significantly higher tumor–nontumor repertoire similarity than basal-like. Data only fit, rather than demonstrated, lymph node origin of most tumor T cells. Tumor TCR diversity was below lymph nodes but above nontumor tissue. Data fit most tumor T cells coming from lymph node, expanding in tumor.

Axillary draining lymph nodes of breast cancer patients supplied the node samples. TCRdb called the multiplex PCR reads again in MiXCR, with one record for every CDR3 protein. In the table there are 150,000 to 200,000 distinct CDR3 sequences, roughly 31% of which are singletons. Remarks on this clonotype: Its antigen remains unknown.

Input material: axillary lymph node tissue. This clonotype was obtained from a female donor with breast cancer. Some clones in this sample may be carry-over from other donors' samples.

CDR3 sequence: CASREGHNEQFF. The CDR3 nucleotides are TGTGCCAGCAGGGAGGGCCACAATGAGCAGTTCTTC. V gene TRBV2 combines with J gene TRBJ2-1; D may be TRBD2 (6 bases). Trimming left V 6 bases short and J 5 bases short, with 8 bases between. Germline CDR1 and CDR2: SNHLY and FYNNEI. The CDR3 runs to 12 residues. The variable domain in full, completed from reference TRBV2 and TRBJ2-1, reads EPEVTQTPSHQVTQMGQEVILRCVPISNHLYFYWYRQILGQKVEFLVSFYNNEISEKSEIFDDQFSVERPDGSNFTLKIRSTKLEDSAMYFCASREGHNEQFFGPGTRLTVL.